These 27 T cell receptor beta chains came from one sample sequenced in a study of blood T cell repertoires in COVID-19. The protocol was immunoSEQ multiplex PCR, while the TCRdb copy is restricted to in-frame clones and leaves out a portion. The sample has more than 200,000 clones; 85% to 90% are singletons. Sequencing input: peripheral blood. The receptors come from a man aged 80 or over with acute or convalescent COVID-19.

The chain uses TRBV25-1 and TRBJ2-3, with D possibly matching TRBD1 (6 bases). CDR1 MGHDK and CDR2 SYGVNS come from the germline V gene. V lost 5 bases, J lost 6 bases, and 12 bases lay in between. This CDR3 has 13 amino acids. The DNA of the CDR3 is TGTGCCAGCAGTCCCAGGACAGACGATACGCAGTATTTT. The encoded protein is CASSPRTDDTQYF.

V is TRBV10-2 and J is TRBJ1-1; D gene ambiguous. V gave up 4 bases and J gave up 1 base, with 10 bases separating them. CDR1 and CDR2 from the germline V gene are WSHSY and SAAADI. This CDR3 region has 14 residues. The chain's CDR3 is CASSGNLENTEAFF. The CDR3 nucleotides read TGCGCCAGCAGTGGGAACCTAGAGAACACTGAAGCTTTCTTT.

V gene TRBV30 combines with J gene TRBJ1-6; 10 bases are a match to TRBD1. This CDR3 contains 15 residues. CDR1 and CDR2 from the germline V gene are GTSNPN and SVGIG (reference sequence). The trim removed 3 bases at V and 6 bases at J, leaving 5 bases unmatched. The CDR3 sequence: CAWRGTGASNSPLHF. Written as DNA, the CDR3 is TGTGCCTGGAGGGGGACAGGGGCGAGTAATTCACCCCTCCACTTT.

The gene calls are TRBV18 and TRBJ2-1, with D possibly being TRBD2 (5 bases). Germline CDR1 and CDR2: KGHSH and LQKENI. V was pared by 0 bases and J by 10 bases, with 10 bases between. CDR3 length equals 13 residues. DNA for the CDR3: TGTGCCAGCTCACCACCGAGTTGGAGGGAGCAGTTCTTC. Its translation is CASSPPSWREQFF.

This clone was seen a handful of times. The gene calls are TRBV28 and TRBJ2-2; D unresolved. In germline, CDR1 is MDHEN, CDR2 SYDVKM. This CDR3 has 12 amino acids. V was clipped by 8 bases and J by 4 bases, with 8 bases between them. The CDR3 is CASPSRTGELFF. CDR3 nucleotide sequence: TGTGCCAGCCCCTCGCGCACCGGGGAGCTGTTTTTT.

V and J are TRBV24-1 and TRBJ2-5, with D hard to call. The germline CDR1 and CDR2 sequences are KGHDR and SFDVKD. Trimming cost V 3 bases and J 5 bases, with 15 bases left between them. The CDR3 is made up of 15 amino acids. The CDR3 sequence: CATSDGIRPRETQYF. In nucleotides, the CDR3 is TGTGCCACCAGTGATGGTATTCGACCGAGGGAGACCCAGTACTTC.

In DNA, the CDR3 is TGTGCCAGCAGCCCTCCACTAGCGGGAGGTTCCCCAAGCACAGATACGCAGTATTTT. Translating it yields CASSPPLAGGSPSTDTQYF. V gene TRBV7-2 combines with J gene TRBJ2-3, with 12 bases aligning to TRBD2. The length of the CDR3 is 19 residues. Per germline, CDR1 SGHTA and CDR2 FQGNSA. Trimming removed 5 bases from V and 0 bases from J; junction bases left unmatched: 12.

The chain joins TRBV7-3 to TRBJ2-1; 8 nucleotides agree with TRBD1. The ends lost 5 bases at V and 5 bases at J; junction bases unmatched: 5. Germline lookup yields CDR1 SGHTA and CDR2 FQGTGA. The CDR3 has 14 amino acids. CDR3 region: CASSRTGINNEQFF. DNA for the CDR3: TGTGCCAGCAGCCGGACAGGGATTAACAATGAGCAGTTCTTC.

Here the CDR3 reads CASSPPERQETQYF. In DNA, the CDR3 is TGTGCCAGCTCACCACCGGAGCGGCAAGAGACCCAGTACTTC. The gene calls are TRBV18 and TRBJ2-5; tentatively, D is TRBD2 (5 bases). Trimming removed 0 bases from V and 2 bases from J, with 7 bases in between. CDR1 and CDR2 from the germline V gene are KGHSH and LQKENI. The CDR3 runs to 14 residues. Filled out from reference TRBV18 and TRBJ2-5, the complete variable domain reads NAGVMQNPRHLVRRRGQEARLRCSPMKGHSHVYWYRQLPEEGLKFMVYLQKENIIDESGMPKERFSAEFPKEGPSILRIQQVVRGDSAAYFCASSPPERQETQYFGPGTRLLVL.

This clone was recorded only once. J is TRBJ2-1 and V is TRBV15, with TRBD2 identical over 8 bases. The V segment lost 5 bases and the J segment 5 bases; nucleotides outside the gene matches: 11. CDR3 size: 16 residues. Germline V CDR1 and CDR2: LNHNV, YYDKDF (reference sequence). The CDR3 sequence: CATSGPRGGLDNEQFF. The CDR3 bases are TGTGCCACCAGCGGGCCGAGGGGGGGACTAGACAATGAGCAGTTCTTC.

This chain connects TRBV3-1 (or the pseudogene TRBV3-2) to TRBJ2-1; the D gene is possibly TRBD2 (6 bases). The CDR3 extends over 17 amino acids. V lost 6 bases and J lost 1, with 19 bases in between. Germline values: CDR1 LGHDT, CDR2 YNNKEL (reference sequence). The CDR3 protein is CASSRKYRDWSYNEQFF. CDR3 nucleotides: TGTGCCAGCAGTCGTAAGTACCGGGACTGGTCCTACAATGAGCAGTTCTTC.

V usage is TRBV10-3 and J usage is TRBJ2-5, with D possibly being TRBD2 (5 bases). The V end was cut by 6 bases, the J end by 3 bases, with 17 bases between. Germline V gene lookup returns CDR1 ENHRY and CDR2 SYGVKD. This CDR3 contains 15 residues. In DNA, the CDR3 is TGTGCCATCAGCCCCGGCCCCCTCGGGAAAGAGACCCAGTACTTC. It encodes CAISPGPLGKETQYF.

The chain's CDR3 is CASRQAGNNSPLHF. As DNA, the CDR3 is TGTGCCAGCAGGCAAGCGGGAAATAATTCACCCCTCCACTTT. The V gene is TRBV27, the J gene TRBJ1-6; the D is unclear. CDR1 is MNHEY and CDR2 is SMNVEV in the germline V gene (reference sequence). This CDR3 region has 14 residues. With 6 bases removed from V and 5 bases from J, the gap between germline ends came to 11 bases.

The chain uses TRBV5-4 and TRBJ2-5; perhaps TRBD2 as D (6 bases). CDR1 is SGHNT and CDR2 is YYREEE in the germline V gene (reference sequence). The CDR3 length is 13 residues. V gave up 0 bases and J gave up 5 bases, with 8 bases separating them. Here the CDR3 DNA reads TGTGCCAGCAGCTTGGGGGGGACTGAGACCCAGTACTTC. The encoded protein is CASSLGGTETQYF.

V is TRBV7-2 and J is TRBJ2-7, with TRBD2 identical over 9 bases. The CDR3 sequence is 13 residues long. After removal of 5 bases from V and 4 bases from J, the junction contained 3 bases not matched to a gene. CDR1 and CDR2 from the germline V gene are SGHTA and FQGNSA. The CDR3 loop reads CASSLTSGYEQYV. In DNA, the CDR3 is TGTGCCAGCAGCCTGACTAGCGGTTACGAGCAGTACGTC.

The rearrangement joins TRBV18 to TRBJ2-3; D is ambiguous. Trimming shortened V by 6 bases and J by 0 bases, and 16 bases separated the two germline ends. Germline V gives CDR1 KGHSH, CDR2 LQKENI. The CDR3 covers 16 residues. The CDR3 nucleotides are TGTGCCAGCTCGCGCTCGTTAGTAACTAGCACAGATACGCAGTATTTT. Translation: CASSRSLVTSTDTQYF.

The chain recombines TRBV29-1 with TRBJ2-3; 8 nucleotides match TRBD2. The germline V gene encodes CDR1 SQVTM and CDR2 ANQGSEA. The CDR3 sequence is 13 residues long. V shed 6 bases, J shed 2 bases, and the junction held 4 bases outside the gene matches. DNA of the CDR3: TGCAGCGTCTTAGCGGGACTCACAGATACGCAGTATTTT. Translated: CSVLAGLTDTQYF.

This chain connects TRBV25-1 to TRBJ2-7, with a possible D match to TRBD2 (5 bases). The V end was cut by 1 base, the J end by 2 bases, with 15 bases between. CDR1 is MGHDK and CDR2 is SYGVNS in the germline V gene. The CDR3 totals 16 residues. The CDR3 region is CASSESVGVVPYEQYF. As DNA, the CDR3 is TGTGCCAGCAGTGAATCTGTGGGAGTGGTCCCCTACGAGCAGTACTTC.

This chain joins TRBV19 and TRBJ2-4; D possibly corresponds to TRBD1 (5 bases). V lost 5 bases and J lost 3, with 17 bases in between. This CDR3 has 16 residues. CDR1 and CDR2 from the germline V gene are LNHDA and SQIVND (reference sequence). CDR3 in DNA: TGTGCCAGTAGTCCCCGACAGTCCCTCATCAAAAACATTCAGTACTTC. Its translation is CASSPRQSLIKNIQYF. Together with reference TRBV19 and TRBJ2-4, the CDR3 gives the full variable domain: DGGITQSPKYLFRKEGQNVTLSCEQNLNHDAMYWYRQDPGQGLRLIYYSQIVNDFQKGDIAEGYSVSREKKESFPLTVTSAQKNPTAFYLCASSPRQSLIKNIQYFGAGTRLSVL.

V and J are TRBV6-2 or TRBV6-3 and TRBJ2-7; the D is unclear. V shed 0 bases and J shed 0 bases, with 6 bases lying between them. CDR1 and CDR2 (germline): MNHEY, SVGEGT. The CDR3 length is 14 residues. CDR3 coding DNA: TGTGCCAGCAGTTACTCTGGCAGCTCCTACGAGCAGTACGTC. This encodes CASSYSGSSYEQYV.

The CDR3 loop reads CASSRRTSGFAEQFF. In DNA form, the CDR3 reads TGTGCCAGCTCCCGGCGGACTAGCGGATTTGCCGAGCAGTTCTTC. The chain is built from TRBV18 and TRBJ2-1; 10 nucleotides agree with TRBD2. The CDR3 is 15 amino acids. The germline V gene has CDR1 KGHSH and CDR2 LQKENI. J gave up 10 bases and V 6 bases, and 12 bases lay outside the gene matches.

The chain carries TRBV3-1 (or the pseudogene TRBV3-2) and TRBJ2-3; D is undetermined. Trimming removed 3 bases from V and 7 bases from J, with 8 bases in between. The CDR3 spans 12 residues. Germline V gene sequence: CDR1 LGHDT, CDR2 YNNKEL (reference sequence). The CDR3 DNA sequence: TGTGCCAGCAGCCACTCGGTCAATACGCAGTATTTT. Its protein is CASSHSVNTQYF.

The J gene is TRBJ1-5, the V gene TRBV30; TRBD1 might be the D (6 bases). V dropped 3 bases and J dropped 6 bases, with 12 bases sitting between them. CDR1 is GTSNPN, CDR2 SVGIG, per germline (reference sequence). The CDR3 runs 13 residues. CDR3 coding DNA: TGTGCCTGGAGCCTAGGACAGAGTCAGCCCCAGCATTTT. It specifies CAWSLGQSQPQHF.

This clone was observed a single time. The V call is TRBV24-1, the J call TRBJ1-4, with D tentatively TRBD1 (5 bases). Germline CDR1 reads KGHDR; CDR2 reads SFDVKD. Trimming shortened V by 3 bases and J by 4 bases, and 11 bases separated the two germline ends. This CDR3 is built from 15 residues. CDR3 sequence reads: CATSDGRDYNEKLFF. CDR3 in DNA: TGTGCCACCAGTGATGGGAGGGACTATAATGAAAAACTGTTTTTT.

V usage is TRBV15 and J usage is TRBJ2-7, with TRBD1 matching over 7 bases. Trimming took 1 base from V and 0 from J; bases not matched to a gene: 6. The CDR3 has 16 amino acids. The germline gives CDR1 LNHNV, CDR2 YYDKDF (reference sequence). The CDR3 protein is CATSRGTGRSSYEQYF. CDR3 in DNA: TGTGCCACCAGCAGAGGGACAGGCCGGAGCTCCTACGAGCAGTACTTC.

This clone was detected once. The gene calls are TRBV6-2 or TRBV6-3 and TRBJ2-3; D not certain. The CDR3 contains 15 residues. The V gene lost 2 bases and the J gene lost 1 base, with 10 bases spanning the gap. Germline V gives CDR1 MNHEY, CDR2 SVGEGT. This chain's CDR3 is CASSYVSVGTDTQYF. The CDR3, as DNA: TGTGCCAGCAGTTACGTTTCGGTCGGCACAGATACGCAGTATTTT.

This clone was seen a single time. The genes are TRBV6-5 and TRBJ2-2; TRBD2 agrees at 10 bases. The ends lost 0 bases at V and 6 bases at J; junction bases unmatched: 1. There are 15 residues in the CDR3. The germline V gene encodes CDR1 MNHEY and CDR2 SVGAGI. The CDR3 region is CASSYSSGRAGELFF. CDR3 DNA sequence: TGTGCCAGCAGTTACTCAAGCGGGAGGGCCGGGGAGCTGTTTTTT.